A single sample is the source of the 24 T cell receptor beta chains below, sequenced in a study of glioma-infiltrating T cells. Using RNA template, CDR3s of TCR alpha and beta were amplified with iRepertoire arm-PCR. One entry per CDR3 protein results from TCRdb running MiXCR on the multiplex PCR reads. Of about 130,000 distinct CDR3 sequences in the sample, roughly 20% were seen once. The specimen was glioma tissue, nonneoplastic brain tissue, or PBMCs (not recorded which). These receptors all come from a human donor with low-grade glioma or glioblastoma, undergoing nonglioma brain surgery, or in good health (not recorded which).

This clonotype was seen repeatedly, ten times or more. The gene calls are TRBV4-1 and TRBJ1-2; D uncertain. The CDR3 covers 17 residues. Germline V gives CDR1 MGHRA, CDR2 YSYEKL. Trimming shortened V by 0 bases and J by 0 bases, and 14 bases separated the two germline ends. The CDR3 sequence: CASSQDLGQRANYGYTF. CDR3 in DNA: TGCGCCAGCAGCCAAGATCTAGGGCAGAGAGCTAACTATGGCTACACCTTC.

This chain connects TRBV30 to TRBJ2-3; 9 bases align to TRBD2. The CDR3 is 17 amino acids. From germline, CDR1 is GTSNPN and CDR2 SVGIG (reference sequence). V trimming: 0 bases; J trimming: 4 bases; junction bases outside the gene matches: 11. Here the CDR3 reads CAWSVLLAGALADTQYF. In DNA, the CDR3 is TGTGCCTGGAGTGTACTTTTAGCGGGGGCTCTGGCAGATACGCAGTATTTT.

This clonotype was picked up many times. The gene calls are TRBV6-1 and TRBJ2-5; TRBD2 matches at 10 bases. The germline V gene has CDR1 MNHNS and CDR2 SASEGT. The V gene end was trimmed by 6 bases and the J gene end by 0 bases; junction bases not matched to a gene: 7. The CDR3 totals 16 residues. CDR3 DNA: TGTGCCAGCAGCCCCCTTAGCGGGAGGTACCAAGAGACCCAGTACTTC. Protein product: CASSPLSGRYQETQYF.

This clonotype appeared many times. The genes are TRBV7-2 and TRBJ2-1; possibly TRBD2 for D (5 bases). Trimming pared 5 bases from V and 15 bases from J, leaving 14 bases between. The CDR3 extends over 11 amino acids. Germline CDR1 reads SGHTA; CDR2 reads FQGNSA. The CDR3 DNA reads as TGTGCCAGCAGCCACGGGGAGAATCGGTTCTTC. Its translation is CASSHGENRFF. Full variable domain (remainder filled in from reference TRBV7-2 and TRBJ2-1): GAGVSQSPSNKVTEKGKDVELRCDPISGHTALYWYRQSLGQGLEFLIYFQGNSAPDKSGLPSDRFSAERTGGSVSTLTIQRTQQEDSAVYLCASSHGENRFFGPGTRLTVL.

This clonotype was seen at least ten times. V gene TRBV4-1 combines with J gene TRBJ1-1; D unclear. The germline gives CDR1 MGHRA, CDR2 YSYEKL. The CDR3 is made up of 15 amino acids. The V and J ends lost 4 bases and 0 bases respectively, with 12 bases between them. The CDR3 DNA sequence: TGCGCCAGCAGCCCGACACAGAGGATGAACACTGAAGCTTTCTTT. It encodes CASSPTQRMNTEAFF.

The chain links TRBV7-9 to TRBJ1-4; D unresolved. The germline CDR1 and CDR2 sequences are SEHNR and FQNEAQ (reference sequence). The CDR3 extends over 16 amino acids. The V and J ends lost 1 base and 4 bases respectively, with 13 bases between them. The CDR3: CASSLGRTEFNEKLFF. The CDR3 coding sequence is TGTGCCAGCAGCTTAGGGCGGACCGAATTTAATGAAAAACTGTTTTTT.

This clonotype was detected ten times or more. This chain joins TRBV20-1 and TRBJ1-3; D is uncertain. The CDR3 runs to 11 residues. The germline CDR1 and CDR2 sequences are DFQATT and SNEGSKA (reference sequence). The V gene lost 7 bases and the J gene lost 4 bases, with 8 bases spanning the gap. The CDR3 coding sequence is TGCAGTGTTACGACGGGAAACACCATATATTTT. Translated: CSVTTGNTIYF.

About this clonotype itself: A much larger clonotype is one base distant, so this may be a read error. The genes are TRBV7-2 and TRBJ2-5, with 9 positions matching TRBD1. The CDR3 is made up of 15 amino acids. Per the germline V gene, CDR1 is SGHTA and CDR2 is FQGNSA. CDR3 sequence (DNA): TGTGCCAGCAGCTCTGGGACAGGGAGCCAAGGGACCCAGTACTTC. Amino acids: CASSSGTGSQGTQYF.

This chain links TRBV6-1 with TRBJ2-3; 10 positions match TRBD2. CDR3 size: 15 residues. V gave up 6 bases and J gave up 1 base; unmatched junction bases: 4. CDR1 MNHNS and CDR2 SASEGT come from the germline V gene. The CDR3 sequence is CASRDLAGGTDTQYF. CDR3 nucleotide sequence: TGTGCCAGCAGAGACCTAGCGGGAGGCACAGATACGCAGTATTTT.

Here the CDR3 reads CASSLDSRGNTIYF. The CDR3 DNA sequence: TGTGCCAGTAGCCTGGACAGTCGTGGAAACACCATATATTTT. The chain joins TRBV19 to TRBJ1-3, with D perhaps matching TRBD1 (6 bases). This CDR3 has 14 amino acids. CDR1 is LNHDA, CDR2 SQIVND, per germline (reference sequence). Trimming left V 6 bases short and J 3 bases short, with 12 bases between. The whole variable domain, remainder taken from reference TRBV19 and TRBJ1-3, is DGGITQSPKYLFRKEGQNVTLSCEQNLNHDAMYWYRQDPGQGLRLIYYSQIVNDFQKGDIAEGYSVSREKKESFPLTVTSAQKNPTAFYLCASSLDSRGNTIYFGEGSWLTVV.

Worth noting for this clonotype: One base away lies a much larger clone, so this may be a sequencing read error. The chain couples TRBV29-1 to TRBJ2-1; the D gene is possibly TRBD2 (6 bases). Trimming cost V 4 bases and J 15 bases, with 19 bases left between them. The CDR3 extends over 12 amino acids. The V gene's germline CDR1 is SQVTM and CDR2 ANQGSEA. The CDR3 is CSVGVSGPMTFF. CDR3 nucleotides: TGCAGCGTTGGAGTGAGCGGGCCAATGACGTTCTTC.

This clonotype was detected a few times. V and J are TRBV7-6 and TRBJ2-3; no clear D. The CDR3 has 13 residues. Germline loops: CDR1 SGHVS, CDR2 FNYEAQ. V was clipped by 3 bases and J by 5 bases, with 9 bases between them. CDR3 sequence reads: CASSFEVGDTQYF. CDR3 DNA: TGTGCCAGCAGCTTCGAGGTGGGAGATACGCAGTATTTT.

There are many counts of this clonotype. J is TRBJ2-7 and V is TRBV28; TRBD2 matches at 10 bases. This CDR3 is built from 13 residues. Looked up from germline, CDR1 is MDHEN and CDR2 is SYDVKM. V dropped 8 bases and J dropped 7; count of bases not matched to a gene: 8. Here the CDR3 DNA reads TGTGCCAGCTCTCTAGCGGGAGCCGGAGAGCAGTACTTC. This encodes CASSLAGAGEQYF.

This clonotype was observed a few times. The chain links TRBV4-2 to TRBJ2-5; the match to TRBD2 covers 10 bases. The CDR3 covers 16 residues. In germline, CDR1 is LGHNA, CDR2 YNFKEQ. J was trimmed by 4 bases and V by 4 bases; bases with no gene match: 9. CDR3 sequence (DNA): TGTGCCAGCAGCCCTCTCCTAGCGGGAGCGCGAGAGACCCAGTACTTC. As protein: CASSPLLAGARETQYF.

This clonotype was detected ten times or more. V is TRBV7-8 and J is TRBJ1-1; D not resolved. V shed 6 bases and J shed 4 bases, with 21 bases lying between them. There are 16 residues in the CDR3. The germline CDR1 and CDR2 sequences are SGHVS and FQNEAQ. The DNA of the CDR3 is TGTGCCAGCAGGCTTATTGTATCCGGAGATGGCACTGAAGCTTTCTTT. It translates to CASRLIVSGDGTEAFF.

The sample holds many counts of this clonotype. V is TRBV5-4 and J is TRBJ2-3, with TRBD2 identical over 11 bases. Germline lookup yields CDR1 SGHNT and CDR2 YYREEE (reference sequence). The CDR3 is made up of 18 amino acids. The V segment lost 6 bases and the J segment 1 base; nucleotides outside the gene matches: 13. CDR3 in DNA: TGTGCCAGCACTCCGGGACTAGCGGTAACCAGAGGCACAGATACGCAGTATTTT. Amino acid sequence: CASTPGLAVTRGTDTQYF.

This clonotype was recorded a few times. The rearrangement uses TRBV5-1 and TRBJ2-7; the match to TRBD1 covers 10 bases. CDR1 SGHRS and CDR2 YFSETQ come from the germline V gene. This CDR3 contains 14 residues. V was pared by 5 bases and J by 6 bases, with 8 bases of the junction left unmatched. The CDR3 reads CASRPSGTGAEQYF. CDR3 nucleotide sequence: TGCGCCAGCAGGCCATCCGGGACAGGGGCCGAGCAGTACTTC.

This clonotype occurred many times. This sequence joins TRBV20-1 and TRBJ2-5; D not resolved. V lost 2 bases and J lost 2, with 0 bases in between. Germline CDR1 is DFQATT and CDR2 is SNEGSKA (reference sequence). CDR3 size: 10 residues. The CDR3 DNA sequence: TGCAGTGCTAGACAAGAGACCCAGTACTTC. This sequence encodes CSARQETQYF.

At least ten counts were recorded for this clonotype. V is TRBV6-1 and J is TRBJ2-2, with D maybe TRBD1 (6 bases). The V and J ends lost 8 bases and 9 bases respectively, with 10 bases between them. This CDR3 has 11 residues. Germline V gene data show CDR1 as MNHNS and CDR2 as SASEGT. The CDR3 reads CASGTNRELFF. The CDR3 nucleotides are TGTGCCAGCGGGACAAACCGGGAGCTGTTTTTT.

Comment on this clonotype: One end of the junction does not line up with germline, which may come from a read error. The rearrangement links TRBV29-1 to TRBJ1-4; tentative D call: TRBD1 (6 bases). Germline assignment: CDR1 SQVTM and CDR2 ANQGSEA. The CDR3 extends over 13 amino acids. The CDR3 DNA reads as TGCAGCGTCCGACAGGCAACTAGTGAAAAACTGTTTTTT. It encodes CSVRQATSEKLFF. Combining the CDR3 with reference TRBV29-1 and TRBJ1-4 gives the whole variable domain SAVISQKPSRDICQRGTSLTIQCQVDSQVTMMFWYRQQPGQSLTLIATANQGSEATYESGFVIDKFPISRPNLTFSTLTVSNMSPEDSSIYLCSVRQATSEKLFFGSGTQLSVL.

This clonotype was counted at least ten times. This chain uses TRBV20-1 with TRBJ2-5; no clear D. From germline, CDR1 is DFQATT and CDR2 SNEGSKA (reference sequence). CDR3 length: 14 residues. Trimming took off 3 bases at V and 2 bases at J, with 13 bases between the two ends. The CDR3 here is CSARTRTEQETQYF. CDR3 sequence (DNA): TGCAGTGCTAGGACTCGGACGGAACAAGAGACCCAGTACTTC.

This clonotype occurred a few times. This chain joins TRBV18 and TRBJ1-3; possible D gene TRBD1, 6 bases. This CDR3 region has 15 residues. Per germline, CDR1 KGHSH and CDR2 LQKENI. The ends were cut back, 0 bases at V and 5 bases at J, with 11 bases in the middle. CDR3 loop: CASSPPDRERNTIYF. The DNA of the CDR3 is TGTGCCAGCTCACCACCGGACAGAGAACGAAACACCATATATTTT.

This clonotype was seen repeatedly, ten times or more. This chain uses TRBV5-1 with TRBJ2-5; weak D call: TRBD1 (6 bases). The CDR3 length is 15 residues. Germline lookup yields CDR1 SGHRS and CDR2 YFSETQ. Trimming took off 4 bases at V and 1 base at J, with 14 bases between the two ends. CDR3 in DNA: TGCGCCAGCAGCATAGGACAGTTACTCCAAGAGACCCAGTACTTC. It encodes CASSIGQLLQETQYF.

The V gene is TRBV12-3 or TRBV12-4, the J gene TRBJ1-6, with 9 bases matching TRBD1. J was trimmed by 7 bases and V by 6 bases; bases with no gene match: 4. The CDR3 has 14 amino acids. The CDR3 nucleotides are TGTGCCAGCAGGGGACAGGGTGAAAATTCACCCCTCCACTTT. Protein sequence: CASRGQGENSPLHF.